This T cell receptor (beta chain) was captured in a study of Ad26.COV2.S vaccination and SARS-CoV-2 variants. This clone was seen more than once but under ten times. Treatment given: about 20 received Ad26.COV2.S at low or high dose, single or two shots; about 5 received placebo; per-sample allocation not given. On day 63 after the first injection, vaccine and placebo recipients gave samples. CDR1 MGHDK and CDR2 SYGVNS come from the germline V gene. Trimming took 3 bases from V and 5 from J, leaving 7 bases between them. There are 12 residues in the CDR3. Sequencing used immunoSEQ multiplex PCR; TCRdb keeps in-frame clones, though not all of them. The repertoire has some 300,000 clones, 86% of them found once; the top ten carry more than 1.5%.

The receptor comes from a person between 18 and 65 years old who received the Ad26.COV2.S COVID-19 vaccine or a placebo. The chain combines TRBV25-1 with TRBJ1-2, with D hard to call. Source: peripheral blood, taken in a trial of Ad26.COV2.S vaccine versus placebo. CDR3 amino acids: CASSDEGYGYTF. In nucleotides, the CDR3 is TGTGCCAGCAGTGATGAAGGATATGGCTACACCTTC.